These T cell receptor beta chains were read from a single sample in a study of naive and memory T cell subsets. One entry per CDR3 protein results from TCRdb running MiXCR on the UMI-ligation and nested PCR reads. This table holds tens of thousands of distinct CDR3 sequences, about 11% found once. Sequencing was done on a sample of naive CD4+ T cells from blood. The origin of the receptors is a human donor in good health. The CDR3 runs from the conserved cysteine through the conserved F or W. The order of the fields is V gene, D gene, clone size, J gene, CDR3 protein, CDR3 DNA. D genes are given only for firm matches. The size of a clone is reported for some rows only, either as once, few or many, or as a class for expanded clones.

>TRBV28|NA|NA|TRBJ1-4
CASSLGGTSEKLFF
TGTGCCAGCAGTTTGGGAGGGACAAGTGAAAAACTGTTTTTT
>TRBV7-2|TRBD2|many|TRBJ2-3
CASSRTTGTSGGITDTQYF
TGTGCCAGCAGCCGAACAACCGGGACTAGCGGGGGGATCACAGATACGCAGTATTTT
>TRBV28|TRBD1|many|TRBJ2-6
CASGRQRRTGRWLGANVLTF
TGTGCCAGCGGAAGACAGAGGCGGACAGGACGATGGCTGGGGGCCAACGTCCTGACTTTC
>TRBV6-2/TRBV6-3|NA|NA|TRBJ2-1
CASSYSPTFLGAYGSYNEQFF
TGTGCCAGCAGTTACTCCCCAACTTTTCTAGGGGCCTATGGCTCCTACAATGAGCAGTTCTTC
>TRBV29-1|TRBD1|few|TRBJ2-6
CSAGDRVTGANVLTF
TGCAGCGCCGGGGACAGGGTGACCGGGGCCAACGTCCTGACTTTC
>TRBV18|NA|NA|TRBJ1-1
CASSFSKESLMNTEAFF
TGTGCCAGCTCCTTCTCGAAAGAGAGCCTGATGAACACTGAAGCTTTCTTT
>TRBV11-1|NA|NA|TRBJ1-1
CASSLRPSLVNTEAFF
TGTGCCAGCAGCTTAAGGCCTTCACTGGTGAACACTGAAGCTTTCTTT
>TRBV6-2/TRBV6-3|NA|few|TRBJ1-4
CASSYAGEKLFF
TGTGCCAGCAGTTACGCAGGTGAAAAACTGTTTTTT
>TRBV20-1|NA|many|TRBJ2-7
CSAREAGYEQYF
TGCAGTGCTAGAGAGGCCGGGTACGAGCAGTACTTC
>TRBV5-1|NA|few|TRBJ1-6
CASSLELNSPLHF
TGCGCCAGCAGCTTGGAGTTAAATTCACCCCTCCACTTT
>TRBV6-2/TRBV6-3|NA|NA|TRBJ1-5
CASSYGRQGNQPQHF
TGTGCCAGCAGTTACGGGCGGCAGGGCAATCAGCCCCAGCATTTT
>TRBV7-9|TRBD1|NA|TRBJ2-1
CASSSQGVNEQFF
TGTGCCAGCAGCTCACAGGGGGTAAATGAGCAGTTCTTC
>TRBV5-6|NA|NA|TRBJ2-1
CASRAGLQATYNEQFF
TGTGCCAGCAGGGCGGGTCTCCAGGCCACCTACAATGAGCAGTTCTTC
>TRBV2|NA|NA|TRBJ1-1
CASITGTVNTEAFF
TGTGCCAGCATTACCGGGACGGTGAACACTGAAGCTTTCTTT
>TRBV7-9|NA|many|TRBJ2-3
CASSLQDPRGTQYF
TGTGCCAGCAGCTTGCAGGACCCTCGCGGTACGCAGTATTTT
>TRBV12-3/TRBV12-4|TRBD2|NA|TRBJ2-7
CASSLWTSSYEQYF
TGTGCCAGCAGTTTGTGGACTAGTTCCTACGAGCAGTACTTC
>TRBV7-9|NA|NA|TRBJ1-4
CASSSHRGSNEKLFF
TGTGCCAGCAGCAGCCATCGGGGCTCTAATGAAAAACTGTTTTTT
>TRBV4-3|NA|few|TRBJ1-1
CASSQEGRGWRKGTEAFF
TGCGCCAGCAGCCAAGAAGGGCGGGGTTGGCGGAAAGGCACTGAAGCTTTCTTT
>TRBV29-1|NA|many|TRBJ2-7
CSVVWGSKYEQYF
TGCAGCGTTGTTTGGGGGAGTAAGTACGAGCAGTACTTC
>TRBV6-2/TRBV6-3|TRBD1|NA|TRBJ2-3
CASRGQGADTQYF
TGTGCCAGCCGAGGACAGGGCGCAGATACGCAGTATTTT
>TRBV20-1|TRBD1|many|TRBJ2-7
CSAARQGNDEQYF
TGCAGTGCTGCAAGACAGGGAAACGACGAGCAGTACTTC
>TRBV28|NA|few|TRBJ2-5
CASSFLAQGPETQYF
TGTGCCAGCAGTTTTCTGGCCCAAGGGCCGGAGACCCAGTACTTC
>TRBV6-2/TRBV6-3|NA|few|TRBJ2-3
CASWRVRSTDTQYF
TGTGCCAGCTGGAGGGTTAGGAGCACAGATACGCAGTATTTT